The clone carrying this T cell receptor (beta chain) was observed a handful of times. From germline, CDR1 is SNHLY and CDR2 FYNNEI. The CDR3 is made up of 14 amino acids. Trimming removed 7 bases at V and 0 bases at J, with 10 bases between. Produced via immunoSEQ multiplex PCR; TCRdb's table is partial and in-frame only. The repertoire has some 28,000 clones, approximately 79% of them found once; the top ten carry 22%. The data were taken from a study of control samples from healthy donors and cancer patients. Sequenced sample: PBMCs. The chain carries TRBV2 and TRBJ1-5; no reliable D call. This sequence was found in a man in his 60s with head and neck cancer. The CDR3 loop reads CASTGVNSNQPQHF. CDR3 DNA: TGTGCCAGCACTGGCGTCAATAGCAATCAGCCCCAGCATTTT.